What follows describes a single T cell receptor (beta chain). Researchers took RNA transcripts and amplified the TCR beta CDR3 regions from them. Primed by the HTBI set, a first-round RT-PCR was run on the TCR CDR3. Using its own MiXCR run on the multiplex PCR reads, TCRdb lists one record per CDR3 protein. The sample comprises around 490,000 distinct CDR3 sequences, 15% to 20% of which are singletons, and over 45% rests with the top ten. These data originate in a study of T cells in Graves' hyperthyroidism and ophthalmopathy. V trimming: 7 bases; J trimming: 3 bases; junction bases outside the gene matches: 3. Germline CDR1 is DFQATT and CDR2 is SNEGSKA (reference sequence). This CDR3 region has 12 residues.

This rearrangement joins TRBV20-1 to TRBJ2-4; 7 nucleotides align to TRBD1. The source is a middle-aged man with Graves' ophthalmopathy. The sequencing sample was made of blood. In nucleotides, the CDR3 is TGCAGTGTACAGGGGCGCAAAAACATTCAGTACTTC. The encoded protein is CSVQGRKNIQYF.